This TCR beta chain was identified in a study of CD8+ T cells in alopecia areata. Obtained from alopecia areata patients were lesional scalp punch biopsies along with peripheral blood. Study conclusions and caveats: Patients displayed less clarity in TCR sharing than mice, a finding possibly related to HLA.

Details on this clone: What it recognizes is unknown.

The germline CDR1 and CDR2 sequences are SQVTM and ANQGSEA. This CDR3 contains 14 residues. Trimming at V came to 3 bases and at J to 5 bases, leaving 9 bases not matched to a gene. Reverse transcription of extracted RNA yielded cDNA, which provided the sequencing template. Only in-frame clones appear in the TCRdb table, and some are missing; sequencing was by immunoSEQ multiplex PCR. The sample carries some 120,000 clones, about 50% recorded once. The sequenced material came from NKG2D-low CD8+ T cells sorted from blood. The source is a human donor with alopecia areata. V is TRBV29-1 and J is TRBJ1-1, with 7 bases identical to TRBD1. CDR3 region: CSVEPGQSLTEAFF. DNA for the CDR3: TGCAGCGTTGAGCCGGGACAGTCCCTTACTGAAGCTTTCTTT.